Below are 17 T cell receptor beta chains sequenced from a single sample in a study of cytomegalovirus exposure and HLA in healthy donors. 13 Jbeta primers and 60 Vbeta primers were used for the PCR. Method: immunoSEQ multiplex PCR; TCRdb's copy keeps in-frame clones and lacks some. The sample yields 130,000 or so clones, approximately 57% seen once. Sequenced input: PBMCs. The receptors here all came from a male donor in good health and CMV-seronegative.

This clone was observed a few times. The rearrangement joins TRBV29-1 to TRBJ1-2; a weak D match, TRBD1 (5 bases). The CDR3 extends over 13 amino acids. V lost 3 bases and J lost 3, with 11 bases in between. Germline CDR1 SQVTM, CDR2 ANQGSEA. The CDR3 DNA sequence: TGCAGCGTTGATGGACACAACCACTATGGCTACACCTTC. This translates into CSVDGHNHYGYTF. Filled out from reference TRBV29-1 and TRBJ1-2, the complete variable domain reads SAVISQKPSRDICQRGTSLTIQCQVDSQVTMMFWYRQQPGQSLTLIATANQGSEATYESGFVIDKFPISRPNLTFSTLTVSNMSPEDSSIYLCSVDGHNHYGYTFGSGTRLTVV.

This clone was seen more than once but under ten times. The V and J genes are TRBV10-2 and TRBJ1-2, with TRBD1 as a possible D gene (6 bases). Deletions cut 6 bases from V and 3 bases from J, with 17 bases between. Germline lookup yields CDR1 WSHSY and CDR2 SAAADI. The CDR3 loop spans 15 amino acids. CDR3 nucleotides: TGCGCCAGCAGCTACGGGACACATCAGGACTATGGCTACACCTTC. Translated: CASSYGTHQDYGYTF.

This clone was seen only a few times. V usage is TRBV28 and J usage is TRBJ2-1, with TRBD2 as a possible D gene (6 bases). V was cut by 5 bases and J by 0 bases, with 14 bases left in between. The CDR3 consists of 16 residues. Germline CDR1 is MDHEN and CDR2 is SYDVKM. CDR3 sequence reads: CASSIHGGSSYNEQFF. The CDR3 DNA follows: TGTGCCAGCAGTATACACGGGGGAAGCTCCTACAATGAGCAGTTCTTC.

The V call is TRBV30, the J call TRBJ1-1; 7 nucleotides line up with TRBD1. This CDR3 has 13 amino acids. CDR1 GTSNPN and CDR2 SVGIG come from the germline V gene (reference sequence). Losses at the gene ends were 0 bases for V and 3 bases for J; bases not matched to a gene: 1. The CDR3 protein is CAWSVQGYTEAFF. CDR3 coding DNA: TGTGCCTGGAGTGTACAGGGGTACACTGAAGCTTTCTTT.

CDR3 DNA: TGCGCCAGCAGCCCCACCCTCGCTGGGACAGGGGGCGACGAGCAGTACTTC. It encodes CASSPTLAGTGGDEQYF. The genes are TRBV5-1 and TRBJ2-7, with 12 bases fitting TRBD1. Losses at the gene ends were 4 bases for V and 5 bases for J; bases not matched to a gene: 13. Germline V gene sequence: CDR1 SGHRS, CDR2 YFSETQ. This CDR3 has 17 residues.

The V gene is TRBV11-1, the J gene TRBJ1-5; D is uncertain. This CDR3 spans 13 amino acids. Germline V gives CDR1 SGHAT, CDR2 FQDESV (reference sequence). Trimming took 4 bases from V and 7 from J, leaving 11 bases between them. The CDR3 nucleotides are TGTGCCAGCAGCTCTTCGGGGTTGCAGCCCCAGCATTTT. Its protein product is CASSSSGLQPQHF.

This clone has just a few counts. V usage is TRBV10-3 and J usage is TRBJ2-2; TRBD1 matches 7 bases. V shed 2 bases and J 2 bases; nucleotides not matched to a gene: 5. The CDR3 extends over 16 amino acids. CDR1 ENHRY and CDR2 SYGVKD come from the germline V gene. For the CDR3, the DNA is TGTGCCATCAGTGAGGAGGGGGCGACCAACACCGGGGAGCTGTTTTTT. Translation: CAISEEGATNTGELFF.

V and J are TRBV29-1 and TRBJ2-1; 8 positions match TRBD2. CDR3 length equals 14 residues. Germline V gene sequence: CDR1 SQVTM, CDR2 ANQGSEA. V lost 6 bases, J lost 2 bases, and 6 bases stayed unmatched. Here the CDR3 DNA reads TGCAGCGTCCCGAGAGCGGGGGCCTACAATGAGCAGTTCTTC. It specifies CSVPRAGAYNEQFF.

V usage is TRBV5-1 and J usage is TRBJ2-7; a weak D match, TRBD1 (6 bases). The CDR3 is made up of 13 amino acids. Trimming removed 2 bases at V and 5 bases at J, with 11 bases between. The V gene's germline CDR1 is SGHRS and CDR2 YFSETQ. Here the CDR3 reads CASSLQGEDEQYF. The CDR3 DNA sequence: TGCGCCAGCAGCTTACAGGGAGAGGACGAGCAGTACTTC.

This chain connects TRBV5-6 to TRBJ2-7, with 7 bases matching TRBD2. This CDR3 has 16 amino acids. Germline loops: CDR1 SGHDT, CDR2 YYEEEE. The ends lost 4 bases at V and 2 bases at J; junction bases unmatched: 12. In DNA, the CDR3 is TGTGCCAGCAGCCCCCTGGTCGGGGGGACCACCTACGAGCAGTACTTC. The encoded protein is CASSPLVGGTTYEQYF.

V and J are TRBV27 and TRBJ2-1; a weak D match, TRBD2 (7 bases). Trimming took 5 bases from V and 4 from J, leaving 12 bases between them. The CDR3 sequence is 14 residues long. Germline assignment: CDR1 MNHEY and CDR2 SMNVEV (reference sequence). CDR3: CASSGRGGYNEQFF. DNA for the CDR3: TGTGCCAGCAGTGGGAGGGGGGGATACAATGAGCAGTTCTTC.

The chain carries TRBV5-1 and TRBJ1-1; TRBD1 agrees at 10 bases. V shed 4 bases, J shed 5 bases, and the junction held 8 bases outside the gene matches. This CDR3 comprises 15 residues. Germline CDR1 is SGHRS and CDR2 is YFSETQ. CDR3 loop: CASSPRTGGGTEAFF. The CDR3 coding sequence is TGCGCCAGCAGCCCCCGGACAGGGGGTGGGACTGAAGCTTTCTTT. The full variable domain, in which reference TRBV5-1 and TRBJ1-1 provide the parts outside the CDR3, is KAGVTQTPRYLIKTRGQQVTLSCSPISGHRSVSWYQQTPGQGLQFLFEYFSETQRNKGNFPGRFSGRQFSNSRSEMNVSTLELGDSALYLCASSPRTGGGTEAFFGQGTRLTVV.

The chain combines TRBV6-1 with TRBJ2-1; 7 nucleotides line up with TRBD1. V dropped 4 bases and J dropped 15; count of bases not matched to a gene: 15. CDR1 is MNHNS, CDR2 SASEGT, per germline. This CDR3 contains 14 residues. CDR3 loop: CASSGWAEGQTLFF. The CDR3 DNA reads TGTGCCAGCAGTGGGTGGGCTGAGGGACAGACGTTGTTCTTC.

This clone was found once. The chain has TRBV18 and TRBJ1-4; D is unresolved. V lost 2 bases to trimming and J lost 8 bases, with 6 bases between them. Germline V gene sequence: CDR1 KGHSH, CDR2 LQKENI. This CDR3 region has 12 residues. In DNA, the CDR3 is TGTGCCAGCTCACCAGAGCGAGAAAAACTGTTTTTT. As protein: CASSPEREKLFF. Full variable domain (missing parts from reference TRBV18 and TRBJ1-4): NAGVMQNPRHLVRRRGQEARLRCSPMKGHSHVYWYRQLPEEGLKFMVYLQKENIIDESGMPKERFSAEFPKEGPSILRIQQVVRGDSAAYFCASSPEREKLFFGSGTQLSVL.

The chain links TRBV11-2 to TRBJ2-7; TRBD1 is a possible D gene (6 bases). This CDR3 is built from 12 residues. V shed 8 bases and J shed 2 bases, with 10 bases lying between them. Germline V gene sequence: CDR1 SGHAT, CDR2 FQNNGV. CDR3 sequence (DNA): TGTGCCAGCGGGGGCCTTCCCTACGAGCAGTACTTC. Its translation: CASGGLPYEQYF.

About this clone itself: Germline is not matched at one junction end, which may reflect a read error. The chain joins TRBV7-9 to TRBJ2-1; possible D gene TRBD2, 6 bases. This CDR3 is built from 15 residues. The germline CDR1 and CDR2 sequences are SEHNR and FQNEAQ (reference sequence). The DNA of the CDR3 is TGTTCCAGCAGCTTAGCGCGGGGCAGCTACAATGAGCAGTTCTTC. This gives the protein CSSSLARGSYNEQFF.

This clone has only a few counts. The CDR3 spells CASSLSGTATYEQYF. CDR3 nucleotide sequence: TGTGCCAGCAGCTTGAGTGGGACAGCGACCTACGAGCAGTACTTC. The chain recombines TRBV5-6 with TRBJ2-7; 7 bases line up with TRBD1. Germline V gene sequence: CDR1 SGHDT, CDR2 YYEEEE. This CDR3 region has 15 residues. J was trimmed by 2 bases and V by 1 base; bases with no gene match: 6.